Here is one T cell receptor (beta chain) with its context. Its cognate antigen has yet to be identified. Qualities for individual bases were not recorded, and no much larger clone is one base off. The cohort was made up of under 800 healthy bone marrow donors. All cohort members were sampled while nominally healthy, although unrecorded immune exposures were likely present. The donor was CMV seropositive and was included in the group of approximately 310 seropositive cohort members. Each donor provided a peripheral blood sample, and peripheral blood mononuclear cells were used for TCR beta sequencing. The Qiagen DNeasy Blood Extraction Kit was used to extract genomic DNA from the blood cell samples. The library was prepared using the immunoSEQ multiplex PCR assay. A mixture of 60 forward primers for TCR Vbeta segments and 13 reverse primers for TCR Jbeta segments was used in the multiplex PCR. Amplification of the CDR3 region of rearranged TCR beta genes was performed with a multiplex PCR assay on genomic DNA. Amplified TCR beta libraries were sequenced as 87-base-pair reads on the Illumina HiSeq System. Per the original workflow: In a later analysis, some 80 million unique TCR beta chains were counted across the approximately 640 repertoires, and roughly 11 million of these chains were shared by at least two donors. To remove PCR and sequencing errors, raw reads were error-corrected and collapsed into unique sequences using a nearest-neighbor algorithm that merged closely related sequences. To assign V, D and J gene segments, CDR3 sequences were aligned to IMGT reference sequences. For a sequence to be retained, a match of at least six nucleotides was required to both a V gene segment and a J gene segment. Rearrangements were called productive when the CDR3 lacked stop codons and stayed in frame with V and J; all others were non-productive. Following IMGT convention, CDR3 was defined as the stretch from the second conserved V-encoded cysteine up to the conserved J-encoded phenylalanine. The earlier analysis of about 640 of the donors excluded any sequence lacking an unambiguous match to a single V gene segment. An earlier analysis of under 750 of the donors called V segments functional above 56.7% productive rearrangements and segregating when the between-donor standard deviation exceeded 5%. A statistical classification framework was built for diagnosing cytomegalovirus status from the catalog of TCR beta chain sequences. V and J gene assignment, in a later analysis, came from comparing TCR nucleotide sequences with IMGT/GENE-DB human TR gene sequences. In a later analysis, CDR3 sequences and most-parsimonious VDJ recombination scenarios were assigned using the TCRdist pipeline. In a later analysis, each TCR beta chain was defined by its CDR3 amino acid sequence together with its V-gene family, and reads lacking a unique V-gene family were excluded. A later analysis removed 592 highly shared, low-generation-probability nucleotide sequences to deal with suspected cross-contamination and a sequencing artifact. For each public chain, a later analysis derived a clonal expansion index from normalized ranks of inferred template counts within each repertoire. A later analysis computed generation probabilities with a VDJ recombination model fitted to out-of-frame rearrangements, and checked the results against IGoR. Hypergeometric tests were used in a later analysis to score TCR-TCR, TCR-HLA and TCR-CMV co-occurrence, with a repertoire-size bias correction applied to the TCR pairs. A later analysis estimated false discovery rates by permuting HLA or CMV assignments 20 times. In a later analysis, co-occurring TCRs were grouped using DBSCAN, with TCRdist sequence similarity added in when clustering inside HLA-allele-positive subsets. Repertoires with fewer than 30,000 or more than 120,000 public chains, plus five repertoires with anomalous nucleotide sharing, were excluded from co-occurrence clustering. In TCRdb, the immuneACCESS table is reduced to in-frame sequences with V and J assigned. These tables do not hold every clone; where another copy was compared, an unresolved V gene accounts for under half, and the others remain unexplained. The V and J calls and clone size come from that table; D and trimming were worked out from the DNA. The sample contains around 250,000 clones, about 86% of them found a single time. The ten largest clones add up to 8% of the sample.

The data stem from a study of cytomegalovirus exposure and HLA in healthy donors (dated by TCRdb to 2016 to 2017). Concerning the study at large: In an earlier analysis of fewer than 750 of the donors, 250 to 300 Gb of sequence data and just under 120 million unique TCR beta sequences from about 179 million T cells were reported. The later analysis used no new phenotypic data to find candidate immune exposures, relying instead on TCR beta sequences and their occurrence across donors. About 300 gigabases of sequencing data and approximately 85 million unique TCR sequences were included in an early release covering roughly 600 HLA-typed donors. The study profiled the T cell repertoires of under 850 subjects by immunosequencing and related them to cytomegalovirus serostatus. To predict cytomegalovirus infection status, the study combined high-throughput TCR immunosequencing, statistical association of individual TCRs with disease status, and machine learning. The study was designed to test whether signatures of past pathogen exposure could be identified by cataloging public T cell receptors. In addition to the first cohort of 666 subjects, a separate validation cohort of 120 different subjects was used. Class I and class II HLA loci were covered by the typing at four-digit resolution. Among about 410 genotyped donors of the cohort, an average of roughly 230,000 unique TCR beta nucleotide sequences was sequenced per donor, of which roughly 17% were non-productive. A later genetic analysis took genome-wide SNP genotypes for about 55% of the 666 donors and used that subset as a discovery cohort. The number of donors typed differed by locus, with 629-630 for A, B, C, DRB1 and DQB1, around 500 for DQA1, approximately 570 for DPA1, and under 490 for DPB1. Roughly five DR-DQ haplotypes were handled as single units for association and clustering because linkage in the cohort was strong. Donor age, sex, ethnicity and CMV serostatus were compiled alongside the repertoire data. All discovery cohort repertoires had been generated on a single sequencing platform. In an earlier analysis of several hundred of the donors, high-throughput TCR beta sequencing was used to judge whether each TCR beta V gene segment behaved as functional or pseudogenic. A later analysis re-examined previously published TCR beta repertoires from about 670 donors and added high-resolution HLA genotyping to investigate patterns of TCR occurrence. Of the approximately 400 genotyped donors, approximately 83% fell in the genetic ancestry cluster associated with self-reported Caucasian donors. What the work shows at the level of the full study, not this receptor alone: For the cohort, immune exposure information was limited to CMV serostatus. The study gave a list of under 200 TCR beta chains associated with cytomegalovirus. Only TCR beta chains were sequenced in this cohort, and the absence of alpha or paired-chain data limited detectable features. According to a later analysis, most CMV-associated TCR beta chains appeared to be HLA-restricted, and the HLA associations seemed to be driven largely by CMV exposure. In vitro tests confirmed that a few of the cytomegalovirus-associated TCR beta chains recognize cytomegalovirus antigens. Broadly in line with IMGT annotations, most TCR beta V segments showed up in productive rearrangements about 87% or about 30% of the time in an earlier analysis of several hundred of the donors. In a later analysis, over 15,000 TCR beta sequences were associated with specific HLA alleles at a false discovery rate of 0.05. Correlated functional status among segregating V segments might be attributable to linkage disequilibrium, but an unknown experimental factor could not be ruled out. Because some donors lacked HLA typing at each locus, the association tests relied only on the typed subset. Because counts were too low, roughly 16 rarely observed V segments, including chromosome 9 orphons, were excluded from the earlier analysis of 500 to 700 of the donors. In a later analysis, several top co-occurrence clusters were reported to appear linked to parvovirus B19, influenza, CMV and Epstein-Barr virus. According to the authors, the approach could potentially be generalized to other disease states and immunological phenotypes. When HLA alleles, especially DR and DQ, strongly co-occurred, TCR associations were difficult to assign to individual alleles. Compared with the roughly 600-donor mean, donors in an Asian-associated ancestry cluster had fewer N-insertions in productive TCRs, according to a later genetic analysis. A later analysis found that TCR association rates varied across HLA loci, with DRB1 alleles showing the most associated TCRs and HLA-C alleles the fewest. A later genetic analysis associated a missense DCLRE1C variant with V-gene and J-gene trimming of TCR beta chains, and an independent cohort replicated the association. Some IMGT-functional V segments, including TRBV6-2 and TRBV6-3, could not be told apart with the 87-base-pair reads, so those segments were excluded. While some public TCRs were present in many individuals, most TCR sequences turned up only very rarely across donors. The classifier was reported to diagnose cytomegalovirus status with high specificity and sensitivity in both the original cohort and the validation cohort. A further reported finding was that TCR beta sequences accurately predicted the HLA-A and HLA-B alleles for most subjects in the first cohort. In a later analysis, HLA-associated TCR beta chains showed more clonal expansion and lower generation probabilities than non-associated chains that were equally common. The presence/absence analyses assumed that sequencing depth was roughly uniform across donors, and that assumption may not be true. A group of highly shared sequence variants was considered likely to be a technical artifact of the sequencing pipeline.

Compared with germline, V lacks 3 bases and J lacks 0 bases; bases without a gene match: 11. From a lookup of the germline V gene (reference sequence), CDR1 and CDR2 are MNHEY and SMNVEV. Measured from the cysteine to the phenylalanine, the CDR3 is 19 residues long. This entry keeps only the CDR3 DNA: 57 bases, framed from base 1. The chain is made from TRBV27 and TRBJ2-1, with 10 central nucleotides matching TRBD1. Sequences were obtained from PBMCs. The receptor's source is a woman aged 55-70 years in good health and CMV-seropositive. The DNA sequence is TGTGCCAGCAGTTTGAGTATGGGACAGGGGCTTAGCTCCTACAATGAGCAGTTCTTC. Its coded protein is CASSLSMGQGLSSYNEQFF.